Presented here are 25 T cell receptor beta chains from one specimen sequenced in a study of blood T cell repertoires in COVID-19. The method was immunoSEQ multiplex PCR; TCRdb's version includes in-frame clones alone and lacks a portion of them. Of about 250,000 clones in the sample, 80% to 85% are singletons; the top ten hold about 4.2%. Sequencing used peripheral blood. The receptors were gathered from a man aged 45-65 years with active or convalescent COVID-19.

The V gene is TRBV7-2, the J gene TRBJ1-6; 7 bases are shared with TRBD1. This CDR3 region has 15 residues. Germline assignment: CDR1 SGHTA and CDR2 FQGNSA. V gave up 4 bases and J gave up 8 bases; unmatched junction bases: 8. CDR3 loop: CASSSWTGRDSPLHF. The CDR3 bases are TGTGCCAGCAGCTCTTGGACAGGCAGGGATTCACCCCTCCACTTT.

The chain couples TRBV5-8 to TRBJ2-7, with 9 bases identical to TRBD1. Germline values: CDR1 SGHTS, CDR2 YDEGEE. The CDR3 covers 15 residues. V trimming: 1 base; J trimming: 6 bases; junction bases outside the gene matches: 8. CDR3 coding DNA: TGTGCCAGCAGCTTGCTAGAGACAGGGGGATCCGAGCAGTACTTC. Translated: CASSLLETGGSEQYF.

The chain has TRBV5-5 and TRBJ1-2; D uncertain. V was clipped by 5 bases and J by 4 bases, with 12 bases between them. The CDR3 spans 13 residues. The germline CDR1 and CDR2 sequences are SGHKS and YYEKEE (reference sequence). The CDR3 DNA is TGTGCCAGCAGTTATGACGGGATCTATGGCTACACCTTC. It translates to CASSYDGIYGYTF.

This clone was counted many times. V gene TRBV19 combines with J gene TRBJ2-2, with D possibly being TRBD1 (6 bases). Germline V CDR1 and CDR2: LNHDA, SQIVND (reference sequence). V was shortened by 10 bases and J by 1 base, with 10 bases between the two germline ends. This CDR3 comprises 13 residues. The CDR3 DNA follows: TGTGCCACACACAGGGTGAACACCGGGGAGCTGTTTTTT. Its protein product is CATHRVNTGELFF.

The chain combines TRBV4-2 with TRBJ2-3, with 16 bases lining up with TRBD2. After removal of 1 base from V and 0 bases from J, the junction contained 7 bases not matched to a gene. The germline CDR1 and CDR2 sequences are LGHNA and YNFKEQ. The CDR3 runs to 20 residues. The CDR3 region has the DNA TGTGCCAGCAGCCAAGTGGGTGGGACTAGCGGGGGGGTAAGCACAGATACGCAGTATTTT. It encodes CASSQVGGTSGGVSTDTQYF.

The genes are TRBV30 and TRBJ2-3, with TRBD2 as a possible D gene (5 bases). The CDR3 sequence is 13 residues long. The V gene's germline CDR1 is GTSNPN and CDR2 SVGIG (reference sequence). Between the trimmed V and J ends, which lost 5 bases and 7 bases, there was a span of 16 bases. CDR3 in amino acids: CAWVGDAQYTQYF. The CDR3 nucleotides are TGTGCCTGGGTCGGGGATGCACAATATACGCAGTATTTT.

The gene calls are TRBV5-1 and TRBJ2-3; tentative D call: TRBD2 (7 bases). This CDR3 spans 15 amino acids. Between the trimmed V and J ends, which lost 3 bases and 2 bases, there was a span of 13 bases. From germline, CDR1 is SGHRS and CDR2 YFSETQ. CDR3 amino acids: CASSSAGALTDTQYF. The CDR3 DNA reads as TGCGCCAGCAGCTCCGCGGGGGCCCTCACAGATACGCAGTATTTT.

The J gene is TRBJ2-1, the V gene TRBV4-1; 7 bases agree with TRBD1. The CDR3 covers 14 residues. Germline CDR1 and CDR2: MGHRA and YSYEKL. J lost 10 bases, V lost 4 bases, and 10 bases had no gene match. This CDR3 reads CASSPQQGIWEQFF. The CDR3 region has the DNA TGCGCCAGCAGCCCTCAACAGGGGATTTGGGAGCAGTTCTTC.

The V and J genes are TRBV7-9 and TRBJ2-7; D is perhaps TRBD1 (5 bases). Germline V gene data show CDR1 as SEHNR and CDR2 as FQNEAQ (reference sequence). The CDR3 runs 12 residues. Between the trimmed V and J ends, which lost 5 bases and 3 bases, there was a span of 8 bases. The CDR3 DNA is TGTGCCAGCAGCCGAACAGGCTACGAGCAGTACTTC. This translates into CASSRTGYEQYF.

The J gene is TRBJ1-1, the V gene TRBV18; D possibly corresponds to TRBD1 (6 bases). Germline CDR1 and CDR2: KGHSH and LQKENI. V lost 1 base to trimming and J lost 0 bases, with 18 bases between them. This CDR3 has 18 residues. CDR3 protein: CASSPRATTGAMNTEAFF. The CDR3 region has the DNA TGTGCCAGCTCACCACGGGCAACGACAGGAGCCATGAACACTGAAGCTTTCTTT.

The chain is built from TRBV4-2 and TRBJ2-2, with D hard to call. This CDR3 has 16 residues. CDR1 and CDR2 (germline): LGHNA, YNFKEQ. V gave up 1 base and J gave up 4 bases, with 13 bases separating them. CDR3 protein: CASSQGLVSGTGELFF. CDR3 nucleotide sequence: TGTGCCAGCAGCCAAGGACTTGTATCGGGCACCGGGGAGCTGTTTTTT.

The chain employs TRBV6-5 and TRBJ1-6; 7 bases agree with TRBD1. The J segment lost 10 bases and the V segment lost 0 bases, leaving 6 bases of the junction unmatched. The germline gives CDR1 MNHEY, CDR2 SVGAGI. The CDR3 loop spans 15 amino acids. CDR3 in amino acids: CASSYSTGSGSPLHF. The CDR3 region has the DNA TGTGCCAGCAGTTACTCGACAGGGAGTGGGTCACCCCTCCACTTT.

The J gene is TRBJ2-2, the V gene TRBV7-3; 7 positions match TRBD1. This CDR3 spans 13 amino acids. CDR1 is SGHTA, CDR2 FQGTGA, per germline. J gave up 6 bases and V 3 bases, and 1 base lay outside the gene matches. The CDR3, as DNA: TGTGCCAGCAGCTTTACAGGGGCCGGGGAGCTGTTTTTT. Protein: CASSFTGAGELFF. The full variable domain, completed using reference TRBV7-3 and TRBJ2-2, is GAGVSQTPSNKVTEKGKYVELRCDPISGHTALYWYRQSLGQGPEFLIYFQGTGAADDSGLPNDRFFAVRPEGSVSTLKIQRTERGDSAVYLCASSFTGAGELFFGEGSRLTVL.

This clone has just one count. This chain connects TRBV5-1 to TRBJ2-1; 7 positions match TRBD2. Germline V gene sequence: CDR1 SGHRS, CDR2 YFSETQ. J was trimmed by 4 bases and V by 7 bases; bases with no gene match: 11. The CDR3 contains 15 residues. This CDR3 is CASVWGSGVYNEQFF. CDR3 DNA sequence: TGCGCCAGCGTGTGGGGCAGCGGGGTATACAATGAGCAGTTCTTC.

This chain uses TRBV11-2 with TRBJ2-7, with D possibly TRBD1 on 6 matching bases. The CDR3 extends over 16 amino acids. CDR1 is SGHAT and CDR2 is FQNNGV in the germline V gene. V was cut by 0 bases and J by 3 bases, with 15 bases left in between. CDR3 in amino acids: CASSLEGTRIYYEQYF. The CDR3 nucleotides read TGTGCCAGCAGCTTAGAGGGGACACGTATTTACTACGAGCAGTACTTC.

The rearrangement uses TRBV5-8 and TRBJ2-7; a weak D match, TRBD1 (5 bases). The CDR3 consists of 13 residues. Trimming took off 4 bases at V and 7 bases at J, with 15 bases between the two ends. Germline V lookup: CDR1 SGHTS, CDR2 YDEGEE. CDR3 sequence: CASSPVVGAEQYF. The CDR3 coding sequence is TGTGCCAGCAGCCCAGTGGTAGGGGCAGAGCAGTACTTC.

This rearrangement joins TRBV6-5 to TRBJ2-7, with no clear D. V shed 6 bases and J shed 7 bases, with 19 bases lying between them. Germline CDR1 is MNHEY and CDR2 is SVGAGI. This CDR3 contains 14 residues. The CDR3 DNA reads TGTGCCAGCAGCGCCCGTCAGACCGACGGGGAGCAGTACTTC. Protein: CASSARQTDGEQYF.

In its sample, this clone was seen once. The rearrangement uses TRBV27 and TRBJ2-3, with a possible D match to TRBD2 (6 bases). In germline, CDR1 is MNHEY, CDR2 SMNVEV (reference sequence). The length of the CDR3 is 14 residues. V shed 5 bases and J shed 4 bases, with 13 bases lying between them. This chain's CDR3 is CASSRLEGADTQYF. DNA for the CDR3: TGTGCCAGCAGTCGACTAGAAGGGGCAGATACGCAGTATTTT.

The rearrangement uses TRBV7-3 and TRBJ1-2; no firm D call. Trimming cost V 6 bases and J 4 bases, with 15 bases left between them. The CDR3 loop spans 14 amino acids. Germline V CDR1 and CDR2: SGHTA, FQGTGA. The CDR3 sequence: CASSPGRASYGYTF. The CDR3 DNA follows: TGTGCCAGCAGTCCTGGCCGTGCTTCCTATGGCTACACCTTC.

A remark on this clone: This CDR3 is also generated by other DNA sequences in the sample. This rearrangement joins TRBV5-1 to TRBJ2-6, with D possibly being TRBD2 (6 bases). There are 15 residues in the CDR3. V was pared by 0 bases and J by 3 bases, with 7 bases between. In germline, CDR1 is SGHRS, CDR2 YFSETQ. CDR3 sequence reads: CASSLAGSGANVLTF. The CDR3 DNA reads TGCGCCAGCAGCTTGGCCGGGAGTGGGGCCAACGTCCTGACTTTC.

The count of this clone is one. This chain connects TRBV12-2 to TRBJ2-1; the table's D call, TRBD2, was not checked against the DNA. TRBV12-2 is flagged as a pseudogene. The CDR3 is 14 amino acids. The CDR3 protein is CASRFHSSYNEQFF. The CDR3 DNA sequence: TGTGCAAGTCGCTTCCACTCTAGTTACAATGAGCAGTTCTTC.

The J gene is TRBJ1-1, the V gene TRBV11-3, with D unresolved. Per germline, CDR1 SGHNT and CDR2 YENEEA. The germline V and J ends were trimmed by 4 bases and 0 bases, with 6 bases remaining between them. This CDR3 is 13 amino acids long. CDR3 nucleotides: TGTGCCAGCAGCTCAACAGTGAACACTGAAGCTTTCTTT. Translated, it gives CASSSTVNTEAFF.

The V call is TRBV28, the J call TRBJ1-3; D ambiguous. Germline lookup yields CDR1 MDHEN and CDR2 SYDVKM. Trimming removed 8 bases at V and 0 bases at J, with 14 bases between. The CDR3 contains 15 residues. CDR3 in DNA: TGTGCCAGCGGGTCGGAGACGGGCTCTGGAAACACCATATATTTT. This gives the protein CASGSETGSGNTIYF.

This sequence joins TRBV27 and TRBJ1-1; a weak D match, TRBD1 (5 bases). The germline V gene has CDR1 MNHEY and CDR2 SMNVEV (reference sequence). The germline V and J ends were trimmed by 8 bases and 5 bases, with 15 bases remaining between them. There are 13 residues in the CDR3. DNA for the CDR3: TGTGCCAGCGCGTGGGGCTTCGAGACTGAAGCTTTCTTT. Amino acid sequence: CASAWGFETEAFF.

Many counts were recorded for this clone. A read error may account for a junction end that differs from germline. V usage is TRBV3-1 (or the pseudogene TRBV3-2) and J usage is TRBJ2-1, with 9 bases that match TRBD2. CDR1 and CDR2 from the germline V gene are LGHDT and YNNKEL (reference sequence). There are 19 residues in the CDR3. In DNA form, the CDR3 reads TGTGCCCGCAGCCAAGATTGGGGCGGGGGGGCCAGGTCCTACAATGAGCAGTTCTTC. It is translated as CARSQDWGGGARSYNEQFF.